These T cell receptor beta chains were read from a single sample in a study of blood T cell repertoires in COVID-19. Data came from immunoSEQ multiplex PCR; TCRdb stores just in-frame clones and leaves some out. This sample has approximately 200,000 clones; approximately 89% occur once, and the top ten carry more than 3.5%. Sequenced input: peripheral blood. These receptors were obtained from a woman aged 25 to 39 with acute or convalescent COVID-19. The CDR3 runs from the conserved cysteine through the conserved F or W. Fields, in order: V gene, D gene, clone size, J gene, CDR3 DNA, CDR3 protein. The D gene is left open where the match is weak. Only some rows state a clone size, as once, few, many or a class for expanded clones.

TRBV19	.	.	TRBJ1-4	TGTGCCAGTAAGCGTAGGACAGAGAATGAAAAACTGTTTTTT	CASKRRTENEKLFF
TRBV3-1/TRBV3-2	TRBD2	once	TRBJ2-7	TGTGCCAGCAGCCAGGGACTAGCGATCTCCTACGAGCAGTACTTC	CASSQGLAISYEQYF
TRBV6-5	.	.	TRBJ2-2	TGTGCCAGCAGGGCGGCTTCCGGCGGGGAGCTGTTTTTT	CASRAASGGELFF
TRBV30	.	.	TRBJ1-5	TGTGCCTGGGGACTTTCGTGGCAATCAGCCCAGCATTTT	CAWGLSWQSAQHF
TRBV5-4	TRBD1	.	TRBJ1-1	TGTGCCAGCAGTAGGGGCCCGGGACAGGGAGAGGGCACTGAAGCTTTCTTT	CASSRGPGQGEGTEAFF
TRBV5-1	.	.	TRBJ2-1	TGCGCCAGCAGCTTCGAGGCAAGCTCCTACAATGAGCAGTTCTTC	CASSFEASSYNEQFF
TRBV3-1/TRBV3-2	.	.	TRBJ2-1	TGTGCCAGCAGCCAAGATCGGGGTGAGCAGTTCTTC	CASSQDRGEQFF
TRBV12-3/TRBV12-4	.	.	TRBJ1-5	TGTGCCAGCAGGCTGGGCCGCAATCAGCCCCAGCATTTT	CASRLGRNQPQHF
TRBV2	TRBD1	.	TRBJ2-1	TGTGCCAGCAGTTTAGAACAGGGGTCCTACAATGAGCAGTTCTTC	CASSLEQGSYNEQFF
TRBV19	.	few	TRBJ2-4	TGTGCCAGCAGTCAGGTAGCCAAAAACATTCAGTACTTC	CASSQVAKNIQYF
TRBV19	.	.	TRBJ2-1	TGTGCCAGTAGTATCCCCGGACTGGTTGGTGAGCAGTTCTTC	CASSIPGLVGEQFF
TRBV2	.	.	TRBJ2-1	TGTGCCAGCAGTGAGTCTAGGTCTGTGAATGAGCAGTTCTTC	CASSESRSVNEQFF
TRBV19	TRBD2	.	TRBJ2-5	TGTGCCAGTAGTTTTTCTTCAGCGGGAGGGCTGGAGACCCAGTACTTC	CASSFSSAGGLETQYF
TRBV14	.	.	TRBJ2-3	TGTGCCAGCAGCCAAGTTACTCTGGATACGCAGTATTTT	CASSQVTLDTQYF
TRBV6-5	TRBD2	.	TRBJ2-1	TGTGCCAGCAGTTCAGGACTAGCCGGAGCGCAGTTCTTC	CASSSGLAGAQFF
TRBV6-4	TRBD2	.	TRBJ2-2	TGTGCCAGCAAAAATGGGGCGGGAGAGAACACCGGGGAGCTGTTTTTT	CASKNGAGENTGELFF
TRBV28	TRBD1	.	TRBJ2-7	TGTGCCAGCATCCCCAACCCCGGACAGGGAATCTACGAGCAGTACTTC	CASIPNPGQGIYEQYF
TRBV27	TRBD1	.	TRBJ1-6	TGTGCCAGCAGTCGCGGGACAGGGGGAAATTCACCCCTCCACTTT	CASSRGTGGNSPLHF
TRBV28	.	once	TRBJ1-5	TGTGCCAGCAGAACCATTCCTGAGAATCAGCCCCAGCATTTT	CASRTIPENQPQHF